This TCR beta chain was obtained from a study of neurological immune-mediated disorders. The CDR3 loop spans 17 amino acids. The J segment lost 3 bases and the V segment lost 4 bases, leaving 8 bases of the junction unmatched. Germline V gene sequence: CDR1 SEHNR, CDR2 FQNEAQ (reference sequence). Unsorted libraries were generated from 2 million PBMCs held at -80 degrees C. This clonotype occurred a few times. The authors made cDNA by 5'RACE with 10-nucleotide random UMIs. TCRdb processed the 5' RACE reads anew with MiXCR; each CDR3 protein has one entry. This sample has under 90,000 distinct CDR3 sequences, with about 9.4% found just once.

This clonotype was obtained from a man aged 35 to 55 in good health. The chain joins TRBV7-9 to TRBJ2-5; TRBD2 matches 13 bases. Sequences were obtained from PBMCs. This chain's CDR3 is CASSSRRLAGGKETQYF. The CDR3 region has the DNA TGTGCCAGCAGCTCCCGAAGACTAGCGGGAGGAAAAGAGACCCAGTACTTC.